This T cell receptor beta chain was sequenced during a study of T cell responses to AZD1222 COVID-19 vaccine. Study-level background: Second doses were pooled across both intervals (about 4 or about 12 weeks).

Findings of the study overall: At study baseline, merely over 5 AZD1222 recipients were seropositive. Clonal diversity may have been underestimated in mostly white British donors. Rises in breadth and depth of Spike-specific TCRs came after two AZD1222 doses.

Profiling relied on immunoSEQ multiplex PCR, and the TCRdb table lists in-frame clones only, not all of them. The profile shows 150,000 to 200,000 clones, 94% of them singletons. The CDR3 has 15 residues. Germline V gives CDR1 KGHDR, CDR2 SFDVKD. V dropped 4 bases and J dropped 0 bases, with 9 bases sitting between them. This clone is a singleton in its sample. Its antigen is not identified. The V call is TRBV24-1, the J call TRBJ2-1, with D tentatively TRBD1 or TRBD2 (5 bases each). The TCR comes from an adult in good health. Source: peripheral blood, taken on day 0 of AZD1222 vaccination. CDR3 DNA sequence: TGTGCCACCAGTGACCGGGACCGCTCCTACAATGAGCAGTTCTTC. It codes for CATSDRDRSYNEQFF.